The 29 T cell receptor beta chains given below trace back to one sample, sequenced in a study of T cells after yellow fever vaccination. TCRdb reprocessed the 5' RACE reads with MiXCR, giving one entry per CDR3 protein. The sample shows 170,000 or so distinct CDR3 sequences, roughly 6.2% of them seen only once. The source was CD4+ T cells sorted from PBMCs, collected on the day of the first yellow fever vaccination. These receptors were obtained from a man aged 18-30 years who received the YFV17D yellow fever vaccine.

The sample holds many counts of this clonotype. The chain joins TRBV25-1 to TRBJ1-3; D is undetermined. The CDR3 covers 14 residues. Per the germline V gene, CDR1 is MGHDK and CDR2 is SYGVNS. Trimming cost V 3 bases and J 0 bases, with 6 bases left between them. The CDR3 sequence: CASSDSSSGNTIYF. The CDR3 bases are TGTGCCAGCAGTGACTCCAGCTCTGGAAACACCATATATTTT.

The V and J genes are TRBV28 and TRBJ1-1; D gene ambiguous. This CDR3 has 14 residues. Germline V gives CDR1 MDHEN, CDR2 SYDVKM. The CDR3: CVAGGVPMNTEAFF. CDR3 coding DNA: TGTGTCGCCGGCGGGGTCCCCATGAACACTGAAGCTTTCTTT.

This clonotype was detected a few times. The chain links TRBV7-9 to TRBJ1-4; 8 nucleotides match TRBD1. Germline trimming cut 5 bases from V and 8 bases from J; bases unmatched to any gene: 10. The CDR3 is 15 amino acids. Germline V gives CDR1 SEHNR, CDR2 FQNEAQ (reference sequence). CDR3 loop: CASSPPPGGNEKLFF. The CDR3 DNA follows: TGTGCCAGCAGCCCCCCCCCAGGGGGCAACGAAAAACTGTTTTTT. The full variable domain, rest sourced from reference TRBV7-9 and TRBJ1-4, is DTGVSQNPRHKITKRGQNVTFRCDPISEHNRLYWYRQTLGQGPEFLTYFQNEAQLEKSRLLSDRFSAERPKGSFSTLEIQRTEQGDSAMYLCASSPPPGGNEKLFFGSGTQLSVL.

V gene TRBV7-3 combines with J gene TRBJ2-3; D remains unclear. Trimming pared 3 bases from V and 6 bases from J, leaving 10 bases between. The CDR3 length is 13 residues. Germline assignment: CDR1 SGHTA and CDR2 FQGTGA. CDR3 sequence: CASSFSLGDTQYF. In DNA, the CDR3 is TGTGCCAGCAGCTTCAGTTTAGGGGATACGCAGTATTTT.

This clonotype was counted only a few times. The chain employs TRBV7-8 and TRBJ1-2, with a tentative D call TRBD1 (6 bases). Germline CDR1 SGHVS, CDR2 FQNEAQ. This CDR3 comprises 13 residues. Trimming removed 5 bases from V and 5 bases from J, with 12 bases in between. The CDR3 nucleotides read TGTGCCAGCAGCCGACAGGAAATGTATGGCTACACCTTC. This sequence encodes CASSRQEMYGYTF.

This clonotype was counted ten times or more. V usage is TRBV20-1 and J usage is TRBJ2-3, with 11 nucleotides matching TRBD2. V gave up 6 bases and J gave up 5 bases; unmatched junction bases: 1. Germline loops: CDR1 DFQATT, CDR2 SNEGSKA (reference sequence). The CDR3 is 12 residues long. The CDR3 protein is CSAGLAVDTQYF. CDR3 in DNA: TGCAGTGCGGGACTAGCGGTAGATACGCAGTATTTT.

Only a few counts were recorded for this clonotype. The chain links TRBV6-5 to TRBJ1-1, with D tentatively TRBD1 (6 bases). The CDR3 sequence is 11 residues long. V dropped 8 bases and J dropped 10 bases, with 14 bases sitting between them. Germline V lookup: CDR1 MNHEY, CDR2 SVGAGI. CDR3 DNA: TGTGCCAGCGCAAGACAGGTGCTAGCTTTCTTT. As protein: CASARQVLAFF.

This clonotype was seen repeatedly, ten times or more. V usage is TRBV19 and J usage is TRBJ2-1, with D possibly called TRBD1 or TRBD2 (6 bases each). CDR1 is LNHDA, CDR2 SQIVND, per germline (reference sequence). Trimming took off 3 bases at V and 8 bases at J, with 17 bases between the two ends. The CDR3 is 15 residues long. The CDR3 DNA is TGTGCCAGTAGTATTTCGGGGGCTCCTTGGGATGAGCAGTTCTTC. The encoded protein is CASSISGAPWDEQFF.

This clonotype came up many times. In DNA, the CDR3 is TGTGCCAGCAGCCTACACCCGGGACAGGGTGGCAACGAGCAGTACTTC. Translated: CASSLHPGQGGNEQYF. V gene TRBV4-2 combines with J gene TRBJ2-7; 9 bases fit TRBD1. Germline V gene lookup returns CDR1 LGHNA and CDR2 YNFKEQ. The CDR3 contains 16 residues. The junction had 12 bases not matched to a gene; V was cut back by 4 bases and J by 5 bases.

This clonotype was found many times. This chain uses TRBV5-1 with TRBJ2-7; TRBD1 is a possible D gene (6 bases). Germline CDR1 and CDR2: SGHRS and YFSETQ. V was shortened by 4 bases and J by 5 bases, with 19 bases between the two germline ends. CDR3 length: 15 amino acids. DNA for the CDR3: TGCGCCAGCAGCCGGATGGACAGCATGGAGGACGAGCAGTACTTC. This codes for CASSRMDSMEDEQYF.

This chain connects TRBV7-9 to TRBJ1-5; no definite D call. Germline V gene sequence: CDR1 SEHNR, CDR2 FQNEAQ (reference sequence). Trimming cost V 1 base and J 5 bases, with 9 bases left between them. This CDR3 spans 14 amino acids. CDR3 sequence (DNA): TGTGCCAGCAGCTTAGGGGGTCCGGATCAGCCCCAGCATTTT. Protein product: CASSLGGPDQPQHF.

Ten or more counts support this clonotype. CDR3 region: CASSQDPSGLTGELFF. DNA for the CDR3: TGCGCCAGCAGCCAAGACCCTAGCGGGCTCACCGGGGAGCTGTTTTTT. This rearrangement joins TRBV4-1 to TRBJ2-2, with 8 bases fitting TRBD2. Germline V gene lookup returns CDR1 MGHRA and CDR2 YSYEKL. The trim removed 0 bases at V and 4 bases at J, leaving 4 bases unmatched. The CDR3 extends over 16 amino acids.

The chain links TRBV4-3 to TRBJ2-3; possible D gene TRBD2, 5 bases. The germline V and J ends were trimmed by 2 bases and 5 bases, with 11 bases remaining between them. This CDR3 region has 14 residues. Per the germline V gene, CDR1 is LGHNA and CDR2 is YSLEER. The CDR3 DNA reads as TGCGCCAGCAGCCAAAACGGGGTTGTAGATACGCAGTATTTT. As protein: CASSQNGVVDTQYF.

This clonotype was found a few times. The genes are TRBV5-6 and TRBJ2-2; TRBD1 agrees at 8 bases. Unmatched junction bases numbered 11, after V lost 2 bases and J lost 5 bases. This CDR3 region has 17 residues. Germline CDR1 reads SGHDT; CDR2 reads YYEEEE. The CDR3 DNA is TGTGCCAGCAGCTTCTGGGTTTACAGGGGGTTAACCGGGGAGCTGTTTTTT. This sequence encodes CASSFWVYRGLTGELFF.

This clonotype showed up many times. The V and J genes are TRBV7-9 and TRBJ2-4; D might be TRBD1 or TRBD2, each matching 7 bases. Between the trimmed V and J ends, which lost 4 bases and 6 bases, there was a span of 19 bases. Germline V gene lookup returns CDR1 SEHNR and CDR2 FQNEAQ (reference sequence). This CDR3 comprises 16 residues. The DNA of the CDR3 is TGTGCCAGCAGCTCCCAGGGGGGGCGAGGAAGAAACATTCAGTACTTC. Translated, it gives CASSSQGGRGRNIQYF.

The chain is built from TRBV10-2 and TRBJ2-1, with 8 positions matching TRBD1. Germline V gene data show CDR1 as WSHSY and CDR2 as SAAADI. Unmatched junction bases numbered 3, after V lost 5 bases and J lost 3 bases. The CDR3 has 14 amino acids. CDR3 nucleotide sequence: TGCGCCAGCAGTCCACAGGGGGGCTACAATGAGCAGTTCTTC. It yields the protein CASSPQGGYNEQFF.

V is TRBV7-2 and J is TRBJ2-5; TRBD2 matches 7 bases. Germline loops: CDR1 SGHTA, CDR2 FQGNSA. The CDR3 is made up of 15 amino acids. V was pared by 5 bases and J by 5 bases, with 11 bases of the junction left unmatched. The CDR3: CASSRWGGERETQYF. The CDR3 region has the DNA TGTGCCAGCAGCCGGTGGGGGGGAGAACGGGAGACCCAGTACTTC.

V is TRBV18 and J is TRBJ1-5, with D perhaps matching TRBD1 (5 bases). Looked up from germline, CDR1 is KGHSH and CDR2 is LQKENI. Trimming stripped 3 bases from V and 5 bases from J, with 11 bases between. The CDR3 is 14 amino acids. CDR3 DNA sequence: TGTGCCAGCTCACCTATGGACATAGATCAGCCCCAGCATTTT. This codes for CASSPMDIDQPQHF.

The rearrangement links TRBV7-2 to TRBJ1-5, with 7 nucleotides matching TRBD1. The CDR3 covers 15 residues. Losses at the gene ends were 5 bases for V and 2 bases for J; bases not matched to a gene: 6. Germline values: CDR1 SGHTA, CDR2 FQGNSA. As DNA, the CDR3 is TGTGCCAGCAGCACGGGACAGAGGGGCAATCAGCCCCAGCATTTT. Its protein product is CASSTGQRGNQPQHF.

This clonotype occurred many times. The chain is built from TRBV5-1 and TRBJ2-1; TRBD2 matches 7 bases. This CDR3 has 15 residues. Germline CDR1 is SGHRS and CDR2 is YFSETQ. V trimming: 2 bases; J trimming: 8 bases; junction bases outside the gene matches: 10. In DNA form, the CDR3 reads TGCGCCAGCAGCTTAAGGTTGGGGGGGAAGGATGAGCAGTTCTTC. Protein: CASSLRLGGKDEQFF. Filled out from reference TRBV5-1 and TRBJ2-1, the complete variable domain reads KAGVTQTPRYLIKTRGQQVTLSCSPISGHRSVSWYQQTPGQGLQFLFEYFSETQRNKGNFPGRFSGRQFSNSRSEMNVSTLELGDSALYLCASSLRLGGKDEQFFGPGTRLTVL.

This clonotype was seen many times. The chain employs TRBV5-5 and TRBJ1-2; D not certain. Germline V gene data show CDR1 as SGHKS and CDR2 as YYEKEE (reference sequence). CDR3 length: 13 residues. Trimming shortened V by 2 bases and J by 4 bases, and 9 bases separated the two germline ends. CDR3 nucleotides: TGTGCCAGCAGCTTAGGGTTTTCCTATGGCTACACCTTC. This codes for CASSLGFSYGYTF.

V is TRBV5-6 and J is TRBJ2-6, with D maybe TRBD1 (5 bases). V lost 4 bases and J lost 4, with 15 bases in between. The CDR3 has 16 residues. Germline CDR1 and CDR2: SGHDT and YYEEEE. DNA of the CDR3: TGTGCCAGCAGCAACCCAAAGGGGCTCGGGGCCAACGTCCTGACTTTC. Translation: CASSNPKGLGANVLTF. Full variable domain (remainder filled in from reference TRBV5-6 and TRBJ2-6): DAGVTQSPTHLIKTRGQQVTLRCSPKSGHDTVSWYQQALGQGPQFIFQYYEEEERQRGNFPDRFSGHQFPNYSSELNVNALLLGDSALYLCASSNPKGLGANVLTFGAGSRLTVL.

This chain uses TRBV11-1 with TRBJ1-2, with a tentative D call TRBD1 (6 bases). V shed 2 bases and J shed 4 bases, with 14 bases lying between them. CDR1 and CDR2 from the germline V gene are SGHAT and FQDESV (reference sequence). There are 15 residues in the CDR3. CDR3 in DNA: TGTGCCAGCAGCTTACAACAGGGTGGCGGCTATGGCTACACCTTC. Protein sequence: CASSLQQGGGYGYTF.

There are many counts of this clonotype. The V and J genes are TRBV10-1 and TRBJ2-1, with D possibly TRBD1 on 5 matching bases. From germline, CDR1 is WNHNN and CDR2 SYGVQD (reference sequence). Deletions cut 3 bases from V and 4 bases from J, with 7 bases between. The CDR3 consists of 13 residues. For the CDR3, the DNA is TGCGCCAGCAGTGAAACAGGTTACAATGAGCAGTTCTTC. Translated: CASSETGYNEQFF.

This clonotype was picked up a small number of times. The J gene is TRBJ2-3, the V gene TRBV4-1, with D hard to call. From germline, CDR1 is MGHRA and CDR2 YSYEKL. The CDR3 covers 17 residues. The V gene lost 1 base and the J gene lost 4 bases, with 18 bases spanning the gap. CDR3: CASSQGFQTGTADTQYF. The CDR3 nucleotides read TGCGCCAGCAGCCAAGGCTTTCAGACTGGTACAGCAGATACGCAGTATTTT.

In this sample, this clonotype turned up many times. The rearrangement joins TRBV12-3 or TRBV12-4 to TRBJ2-3, with D possibly TRBD1 on 5 matching bases. The CDR3 spans 15 residues. The V end was cut by 6 bases, the J end by 1 base, with 14 bases between. The CDR3 sequence is CASSLDLTGTDTQYF. For the CDR3, the DNA is TGTGCCAGCAGCCTTGATTTGACAGGCACAGATACGCAGTATTTT.

The table lists this clonotype with many counts. The chain joins TRBV9 to TRBJ2-1; 8 bases are shared with TRBD2. V lost 0 bases and J lost 7; bases outside the gene matches: 3. Germline values: CDR1 SGDLS, CDR2 YYNGEE. The CDR3 length is 14 residues. CDR3 sequence reads: CASSVGRGVNEQFF. The CDR3 DNA follows: TGTGCCAGCAGCGTAGGGCGGGGGGTAAATGAGCAGTTCTTC.

This clonotype was picked up many times. The rearrangement joins TRBV5-6 to TRBJ1-1; possibly TRBD1 for D (6 bases). The CDR3 is 15 amino acids. V was cut by 3 bases and J by 5 bases, with 17 bases left in between. Per the germline V gene, CDR1 is SGHDT and CDR2 is YYEEEE. The CDR3 bases are TGTGCCAGCAGCTCTCTCCGGGGGGCGCATACTGAAGCTTTCTTT. This translates into CASSSLRGAHTEAFF.

The sample holds many counts of this clonotype. The chain employs TRBV7-9 and TRBJ2-1; D may be TRBD1 or TRBD2 (5 bases each). Trimming pared 3 bases from V and 0 bases from J, leaving 12 bases between. The CDR3 extends over 16 amino acids. Germline V gene lookup returns CDR1 SEHNR and CDR2 FQNEAQ (reference sequence). The CDR3 is CASSFEGRSSYNEQFF. The DNA for the CDR3 is TGTGCCAGCAGCTTTGAGGGACGGAGCTCCTACAATGAGCAGTTCTTC. Variable domain in full (rest from reference TRBV7-9 and TRBJ2-1): DTGVSQNPRHKITKRGQNVTFRCDPISEHNRLYWYRQTLGQGPEFLTYFQNEAQLEKSRLLSDRFSAERPKGSFSTLEIQRTEQGDSAMYLCASSFEGRSSYNEQFFGPGTRLTVL.